This entry describes one TCR beta chain. What it binds is not known. The record originates from a study of Ad26.COV2.S vaccination and SARS-CoV-2 variants. Looking at the study overall: By the intramuscular route, Ad26.COV2.S was given once, or twice 56 days apart.

Measured with immunoSEQ multiplex PCR; TCRdb has only the in-frame clones, and not every one. The repertoire has roughly 700,000 clones, around 92% of them found once; the top ten carry about 1.5%. The CDR3 extends over 15 amino acids. Trimming took off 5 bases at V and 5 bases at J, with 19 bases between the two ends. Germline CDR1 is MDHEN and CDR2 is SYDVKM. Study results and limitations: The study found similar non-spike TCR breadth in vaccine and placebo recipients. Overall T cell responses may have been underestimated by the analyses of TCR breadth and depth. The authors reported substantial breadth in spike-specific CD8+ and CD4+ T cell responses after vaccination.

Treatment defined: roughly 18 received Ad26.COV2.S at low or high dose, single or two shots; roughly five received placebo; per-sample allocation not given. Material that was analyzed had been drawn on day 63 after the first vaccine or placebo injection. The rearrangement links TRBV28 to TRBJ2-7; D remains ambiguous. Source: peripheral blood, taken in a trial of Ad26.COV2.S vaccine versus placebo. The clonotype was recovered from a person aged 18 to 65 who received the Ad26.COV2.S COVID-19 vaccine or a placebo. The CDR3 DNA is TGTGCCAGCAGTCTGACCGCTCTCGTTGGGAACGAGCAGTACTTC. Translated, it gives CASSLTALVGNEQYF.